The rows below give T cell receptor beta chains drawn from one sample of a study of beta chain features in type 1 diabetes. Clones were sequenced by immunoSEQ multiplex PCR, and TCRdb holds only the in-frame ones, with some missing. The table lists hundreds of thousands of clones, about 14% of them singletons. Sequencing used naive CD4+ T cells from blood. The receptors shown here come from a man between 18 and 29 years old with type 1 diabetes. The CDR3 runs from the conserved cysteine through the conserved F or W. A D gene is named only where the DNA matches it firmly. Not every row has a clone size; where given, it reads once, few, many or a size class.

v_call	clone_size	d_call	j_call	cdr3_aa	cdr3_nt
TRBV7-7	NA	NA	TRBJ2-7	CASSPDTPGTYEQYF	TGTGCTAGCAGCCCAGACACACCCGGGACCTACGAGCAGTACTTC
TRBV9	NA	NA	TRBJ2-6	CASSVGLGPGANVLTF	TGTGCCAGCAGCGTAGGTTTAGGACCTGGGGCCAACGTCCTGACTTTC
TRBV7-9	few	NA	TRBJ2-3	CASSLVVGTTDTQYF	TGTGCCAGCAGCTTAGTTGTAGGGACCACAGATACGCAGTATTTT
TRBV28	few	NA	TRBJ1-1	CASSLGTSNTEAFF	TGTGCCAGCAGTCTCGGGACATCGAACACTGAAGCTTTCTTT
TRBV29-1	NA	NA	TRBJ2-7	CSVGRQGPNEQYF	TGCAGCGTGGGGCGGCAGGGACCCAACGAGCAGTACTTC
TRBV9	few	TRBD2	TRBJ2-1	CASSEGLAAYNEQFF	TGTGCCAGCAGCGAGGGACTAGCGGCTTACAATGAGCAGTTCTTC
TRBV28	few	TRBD2	TRBJ2-1	CASSGGTSGSSYEQFF	TGTGCCAGCAGCGGCGGGACTAGCGGGAGTAGTTATGAGCAGTTCTTC
TRBV4-3	NA	TRBD2	TRBJ2-3	CASSQGPLLASGFTDTQYF	TGCGCCAGCAGCCAAGGACCGCTCCTGGCTAGCGGCTTCACAGATACGCAGTATTTT
TRBV4-1	NA	TRBD2	TRBJ2-7	CASSQVVSGVYEQYF	TGCGCCAGCAGCCAAGTGGTTAGCGGGGTTTACGAGCAGTACTTC
TRBV29-1	few	NA	TRBJ1-5	CSVVGVDSNQPQHF	TGCAGCGTTGTAGGGGTCGATAGCAATCAGCCCCAGCATTTT
TRBV7-2	NA	TRBD2	TRBJ2-1	CATGTSVYNEQFF	TGTGCCACCGGGACTAGCGTTTACAATGAGCAGTTCTTC
TRBV6-5	NA	NA	TRBJ1-2	CASSYRQEKPYGYTF	TGTGCCAGCAGTTACAGGCAGGAAAAACCTTATGGCTACACCTTC
TRBV29-1	NA	NA	TRBJ1-1	CSVRRTSMNTEAFF	TGCAGCGTTCGACGGACATCCATGAACACTGAAGCTTTCTTT
TRBV29-1	NA	TRBD1	TRBJ2-3	CSVRGQGQTDTQYF	TGCAGCGTTAGGGGACAGGGTCAGACAGATACGCAGTATTTT
TRBV7-2	few	NA	TRBJ2-1	CASSLGAGRLEQFF	TGTGCCAGCAGCTTAGGGGCGGGCCGCCTTGAGCAGTTCTTC
TRBV18	NA	NA	TRBJ2-1	CASSPAGSSYNEQFF	TGTGCCAGCTCACCGGCGGGAAGCTCCTACAATGAGCAGTTCTTC
TRBV6-5	NA	NA	TRBJ2-1	CASTLNNEQFF	TGTGCCAGCACCCTAAACAATGAGCAGTTCTTC